This TCR beta chain was observed in a study of blood T cell repertoires in COVID-19. V gave up 0 bases and J gave up 6 bases, with 14 bases separating them. This CDR3 has 15 amino acids. CDR1 MNHEY and CDR2 SVGAGI come from the germline V gene. Produced via immunoSEQ multiplex PCR; TCRdb's table is partial and in-frame only. Among about 97,000 clones listed, 75% to 90% were seen once. J is TRBJ1-1 and V is TRBV6-5, with unresolved D. The source material was peripheral blood. The sequence came from a human donor in a cohort sampled during active COVID-19. The chain's CDR3 is CASSYSSAGSAEAFF. CDR3 bases: TGTGCCAGCAGTTACTCGAGCGCGGGTTCAGCTGAAGCTTTCTTT.